Following are 3 T cell receptor beta chains from one sample sequenced in a study of T cell changes during pregnancy in multiple sclerosis (dated by TCRdb to about 2019). Library preparation was by the immunoSEQ multiplex PCR assay. TCRdb retrieved this table from immuneACCESS and kept in-frame rearrangements only. Not all clones are present; in checked studies, unresolved V genes account for under half, and no reason is known for the remainder. The sample table holds 50,000 to 70,000 clones, of which 92% were seen once. Clones ranked in the top ten supply under 0.95% of the sample. Specimen: peripheral blood, collected in the first trimester of pregnancy. These receptors originate from a female donor with multiple sclerosis, enrolled in a pregnancy study.

The genes are TRBV6-5 and TRBJ1-2; D may be TRBD1 (6 bases). This CDR3 region has 15 residues. CDR1 and CDR2 from the germline V gene are MNHEY and SVGAGI. V was cut by 0 bases and J by 8 bases, with 16 bases left in between. CDR3: CASSYSLDSQGGYTF. The DNA of the CDR3 is TGTGCCAGCAGTTACTCCCTGGACAGCCAGGGAGGCTACACCTTC.

This chain uses TRBV6-1 with TRBJ2-7; D may be TRBD1 (5 bases). The CDR3 runs to 13 residues. In germline, CDR1 is MNHNS, CDR2 SASEGT. The V gene lost 4 bases and the J gene lost 1 base, with 8 bases spanning the gap. CDR3 sequence (DNA): TGTGCCAGCAGTGGCAGACAGTCCTACGAGCAGTACTTC. Translation gives CASSGRQSYEQYF.

The DNA for the CDR3 is TGTGCCAGCAGCTGGACAGACAACAGTGAAAAACTGTTTTTT. This encodes CASSWTDNSEKLFF. The chain is built from TRBV5-4 and TRBJ1-4; possible D gene TRBD1, 6 bases. The V gene lost 3 bases and the J gene lost 7 bases, with 13 bases spanning the gap. Germline CDR1 reads SGHNT; CDR2 reads YYREEE (reference sequence). The CDR3 is made up of 14 amino acids.